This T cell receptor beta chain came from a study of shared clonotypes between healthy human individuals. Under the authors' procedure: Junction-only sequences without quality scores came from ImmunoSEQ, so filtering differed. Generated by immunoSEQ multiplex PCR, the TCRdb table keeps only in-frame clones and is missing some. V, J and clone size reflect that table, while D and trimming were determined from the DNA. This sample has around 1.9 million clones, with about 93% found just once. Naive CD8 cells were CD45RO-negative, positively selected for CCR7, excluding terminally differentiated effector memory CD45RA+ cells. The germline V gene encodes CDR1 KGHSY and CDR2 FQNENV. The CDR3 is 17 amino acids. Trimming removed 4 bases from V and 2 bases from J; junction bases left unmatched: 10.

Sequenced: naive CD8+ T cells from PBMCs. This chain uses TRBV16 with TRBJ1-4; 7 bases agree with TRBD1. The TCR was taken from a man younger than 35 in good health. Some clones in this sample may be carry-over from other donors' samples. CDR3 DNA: TGTGCCAGCAGCCCCTGGGACAGTAAAACCACTAATGAAAAACTGTTTTTT. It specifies CASSPWDSKTTNEKLFF.